This T cell receptor beta chain was profiled in a study of T cell repertoires in aging, cancer and after chemotherapy. Turning to the study itself: Donors were grouped into six age bands spanning 30 or younger through 70 or older. Findings and caveats of the study: Healthy donors lost TCR diversity with age mainly through richness, cancer patients through richness and evenness. Across the chemotherapy interval, each cancer cohort showed higher median generation probability, suggesting thymic rebound. The repertoire data cannot show anything about immunological memory following chemotherapy.

V was shortened by 9 bases and J by 11 bases, with 16 bases between the two germline ends. This CDR3 is built from 11 residues. Per germline, CDR1 MNHEY and CDR2 SVGAGI. Rearranged V-D-J TRB sequences were amplified with a mixed TRB-A/B primer pool. A single record per CDR3 protein comes from TCRdb applying MiXCR to the multiplex PCR reads. Of some 4,200 distinct CDR3 sequences in the sample, around two fifths are singletons; the top ten hold 55% to 65%. Peripheral blood genomic DNA, not sorted cells or RNA, was the template. This clonotype appeared a few times. Its antigen is not identified. Sample: blood. The TCR comes from a human donor with a solid tumor. The rearrangement joins TRBV6-5 to TRBJ1-1; D not resolved. The CDR3 here is CASLKAGNAFF. In nucleotides, the CDR3 is TGTGCCAGTCTTAAGGCGGGGAACGCTTTCTTT.